The TCR beta chain described here comes from a study of T-cell memory formation after mild COVID-19. General study results and limits: That cross-reactive memory joined was suggested by some responding clones appearing in pre-infection memory. Mainly in CM and EM were contracting CD4+ clones; CD8+ were in EMRA.

Points on this clonotype: Its matching antigen is unknown.

Constant-segment primers and 5'RACE yielded cDNA libraries for TCR alpha and TCR beta, each carrying sample barcodes and UMIs. TCRdb called the 5' RACE reads again in MiXCR, with one record for every CDR3 protein. This table has fewer than 60,000 distinct CDR3 sequences, roughly a quarter appearing once. Germline V gene sequence: CDR1 MGHDK, CDR2 SYGVNS. V was cut by 2 bases and J by 4 bases, with 11 bases left in between. The CDR3 runs 14 residues. The clonotype comes from a man between 18 and 35 years old who had mild COVID-19 (a few samples of this study predate the infection). Cell type and time point are not known. The sequencing input was PBMCs or a T cell subset sorted from them (not recorded which). The rearrangement uses TRBV25-1 and TRBJ1-2, with D possibly being TRBD1 (5 bases). The CDR3 nucleotides read TGTGCCAGCAGTGAAAGTCGGGGGTTCTATGGCTACACCTTC. Its translation: CASSESRGFYGYTF.